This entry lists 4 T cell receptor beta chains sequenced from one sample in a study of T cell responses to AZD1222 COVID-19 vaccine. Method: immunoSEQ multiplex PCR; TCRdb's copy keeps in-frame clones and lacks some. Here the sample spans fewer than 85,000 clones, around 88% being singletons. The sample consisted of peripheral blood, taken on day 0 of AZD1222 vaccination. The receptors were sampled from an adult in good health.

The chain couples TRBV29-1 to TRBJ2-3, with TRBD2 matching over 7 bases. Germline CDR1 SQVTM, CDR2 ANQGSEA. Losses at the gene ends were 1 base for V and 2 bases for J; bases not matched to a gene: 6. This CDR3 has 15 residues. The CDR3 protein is CSVEGREQITDTQYF. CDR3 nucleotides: TGCAGCGTTGAAGGGCGGGAGCAAATCACAGATACGCAGTATTTT.

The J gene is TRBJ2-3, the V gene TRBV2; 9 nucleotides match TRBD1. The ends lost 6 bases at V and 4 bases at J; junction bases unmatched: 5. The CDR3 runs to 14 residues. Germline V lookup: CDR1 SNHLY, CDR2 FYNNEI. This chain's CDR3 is CASRPGQGSDTQYF. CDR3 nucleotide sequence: TGTGCCAGCAGACCGGGACAGGGATCAGATACGCAGTATTTT. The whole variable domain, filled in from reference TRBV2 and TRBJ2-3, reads EPEVTQTPSHQVTQMGQEVILRCVPISNHLYFYWYRQILGQKVEFLVSFYNNEISEKSEIFDDQFSVERPDGSNFTLKIRSTKLEDSAMYFCASRPGQGSDTQYFGPGTRLTVL.

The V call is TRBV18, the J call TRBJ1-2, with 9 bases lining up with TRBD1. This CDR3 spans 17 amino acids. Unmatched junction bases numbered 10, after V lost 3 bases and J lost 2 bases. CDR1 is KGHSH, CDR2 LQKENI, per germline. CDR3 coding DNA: TGTGCCAGCTCACCGACGGGACAGGGTGGATCGAACTATGGCTACACCTTC. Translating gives CASSPTGQGGSNYGYTF.

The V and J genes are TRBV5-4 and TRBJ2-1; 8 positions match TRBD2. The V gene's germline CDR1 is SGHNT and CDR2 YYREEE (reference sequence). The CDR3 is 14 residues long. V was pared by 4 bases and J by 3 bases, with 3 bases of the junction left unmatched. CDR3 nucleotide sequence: TGTGCCAGCAGCGGCCGGGGGGGCTACAATGAGCAGTTCTTC. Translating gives CASSGRGGYNEQFF. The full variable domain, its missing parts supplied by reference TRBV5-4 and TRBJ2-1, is ETGVTQSPTHLIKTRGQQVTLRCSSQSGHNTVSWYQQALGQGPQFIFQYYREEENGRGNFPPRFSGLQFPNYSSELNVNALELDDSALYLCASSGRGGYNEQFFGPGTRLTVL.